This T cell receptor beta chain was observed in a study of blood T cell repertoires in COVID-19. The overall study: The United States, Italy and Spain were the sources of the acute and convalescent COVID-19 samples. Sources were T cells, B-cell-depleted T cells, or PBMCs; the material itself was cDNA or gDNA.

J was trimmed by 5 bases and V by 5 bases; bases with no gene match: 11. Per germline, CDR1 MNHEY and CDR2 SMNVEV (reference sequence). This CDR3 has 15 residues. Original data processing: Nucleated cell number was recorded as an estimate derived from reference gene primer amplification. The method was immunoSEQ multiplex PCR; TCRdb's version includes in-frame clones alone and lacks a portion of them. V and J calls and clone size are as listed in that table; D and trimming were resolved from the DNA. There are roughly 200,000 clones in the sample; 65% to 85% occur only once, and 25% to 35% lies in the top ten.

The chain recombines TRBV27 with TRBJ1-1; TRBD1 agrees at 7 bases. Sequences were obtained from peripheral blood. The TCR sequence derives from a man aged 35-49 years with acute or convalescent COVID-19. The CDR3 region is CASSPSRGLGTEAFF. CDR3 DNA sequence: TGTGCCAGCAGTCCCAGTAGGGGGCTTGGGACTGAAGCTTTCTTT.